A selection of T cell receptor beta chains follows, all from one sample in a study of shared clonotypes between healthy human individuals. TCRdb keeps only in-frame clones here, not all; method: immunoSEQ multiplex PCR. The data show a few million clones, with nearly 97% seen just once and roughly 0.13% held by the top ten. The specimen sequenced was naive CD4+ T cells sorted from blood. The source of these receptors is a man younger than 30 in good health. The CDR3 runs from the conserved cysteine through the conserved F or W. The order of the fields is J gene, D gene, V gene, clone size, CDR3 protein, CDR3 DNA. A D gene is named only where the DNA matches it firmly. A clone size is listed for some rows: how often the clone was seen (once, few, many), or a class if it is expanded.

TRBJ1-2	-	TRBV28	once	CASKDGSGYTF	TGTGCCAGCAAAGACGGTTCTGGCTACACCTTC
TRBJ1-6	TRBD1	TRBV28	-	CASRTGQGDSSYNSPLHF	TGTGCCAGCAGGACGGGACAGGGGGACAGCTCCTATAATTCACCCCTCCACTTT
TRBJ2-5	TRBD2	TRBV6-5	-	CATRGSGGSGETQYF	TGTGCCACCCGTGGGTCGGGAGGGTCGGGAGAGACCCAGTACTTC
TRBJ1-1	-	TRBV5-8	-	CASSLAGGRGTEAFF	TGTGCCAGCAGCTTGGCCGGGGGCAGGGGCACTGAAGCTTTCTTT
TRBJ2-7	-	TRBV4-3	-	CASSQAPSLGGSYEQYF	TGCGCCAGCAGCCAAGCACCTAGCCTGGGAGGCTCCTACGAGCAGTACTTC
TRBJ1-6	-	TRBV30	-	CAWSPGGWDSPLHF	TGTGCCTGGAGTCCTGGGGGCTGGGATTCACCCCTCCACTTT
TRBJ1-6	-	TRBV18	once	CASSQIRVIESSPLHF	TGTGCCAGCTCACAAATTCGGGTAATAGAGTCCTCACCCCTCCACTTT
TRBJ1-3	-	TRBV11-2	-	CASSSSRGYSGNTIYF	TGTGCCAGCAGCTCCAGCCGGGGTTACTCTGGAAACACCATATATTTT
TRBJ1-3	TRBD1	TRBV5-1	-	CASSMTGGSSGNTIYF	TGCGCCAGCAGCATGACAGGGGGGAGCTCTGGAAACACCATATATTTT
TRBJ2-7	TRBD2	TRBV6-5	-	CASSYASGVYEQYF	TGTGCCAGCAGTTACGCTAGCGGGGTCTACGAGCAGTACTTC
TRBJ2-7	-	TRBV9	-	CASSVAQGSYEQYF	TGTGCCAGCAGCGTAGCACAAGGATCCTACGAGCAGTACTTC
TRBJ1-3	-	TRBV7-9	-	CASSLAMGNSGNTIYF	TGTGCCAGCAGCTTAGCGATGGGCAACTCTGGAAACACCATATATTTT
TRBJ1-1	TRBD1	TRBV6-1	-	CASSDLAGGTEAFF	TGTGCCAGCAGTGATTTAGCAGGGGGCACTGAAGCTTTCTTT
TRBJ1-3	TRBD1	TRBV5-1	-	CASSAAQGTDGNTIYF	TGCGCCAGCAGCGCGGCACAGGGGACGGACGGAAACACCATATATTTT
TRBJ2-1	TRBD2	TRBV6-1	-	CASSLAGGPGEQFF	TGTGCCAGCAGCCTAGCGGGGGGGCCTGGAGAGCAGTTCTTC
TRBJ1-1	-	TRBV5-5	-	CASSFSGFFEAFF	TGTGCCAGCAGCTTTAGTGGCTTCTTTGAAGCTTTCTTT
TRBJ1-1	TRBD1	TRBV5-1	-	CASSLSRDRGQLNTEAFF	TGCGCCAGCAGCCTGTCCCGGGACAGGGGCCAACTGAACACTGAAGCTTTCTTT
TRBJ1-5	-	TRBV2	-	CASSDSDSNQPQHF	TGTGCCAGCAGTGATTCTGACAGCAATCAGCCCCAGCATTTT
TRBJ1-3	-	TRBV7-9	-	CASSVGHGNTIYF	TGTGCCAGCAGCGTAGGTCACGGAAACACCATATATTTT
TRBJ1-3	TRBD1	TRBV5-1	-	CASSRWTGGTGNTIYF	TGCGCCAGCAGCCGGTGGACAGGGGGAACTGGAAACACCATATATTTT
TRBJ1-2	-	TRBV9	-	CASSVTGSDGYTF	TGTGCCAGCAGCGTTACAGGCTCCGATGGCTACACCTTC
TRBJ2-7	-	TRBV5-4	-	CASSPPGQQYEQYF	TGTGCCAGCAGTCCACCGGGACAACAATACGAGCAGTACTTC
TRBJ1-3	-	TRBV5-5	-	CASSLDLNSGNTIYF	TGTGCCAGCAGCTTAGACCTCAACTCTGGAAACACCATATATTTT
TRBJ2-7	TRBD2	TRBV12-5	-	CASGLLPGGGTYEQYF	TGTGCTAGTGGTTTGCTCCCAGGCGGGGGGACCTACGAGCAGTACTTC
TRBJ2-2	TRBD2	TRBV5-5	once	CASSLVPTSGSTGELFF	TGTGCCAGCAGCTTGGTGCCGACTAGCGGGAGCACCGGGGAGCTGTTTTTT
TRBJ1-5	-	TRBV15	-	CATSRGWTVNQPQHF	TGTGCCACCAGCAGAGGGTGGACAGTCAATCAGCCCCAGCATTTT
TRBJ2-1	TRBD1	TRBV7-2	-	CASSLGQGTYNEQFF	TGTGCCAGCAGCTTGGGACAGGGGACCTACAATGAGCAGTTCTTC
TRBJ1-2	TRBD1	TRBV6-5	-	CASSYPGTAGYTF	TGTGCCAGCAGTTACCCCGGGACAGCGGGCTACACCTTC
TRBJ2-2	-	TRBV19	-	CASSKSSGTTNTGELFF	TGTGCCAGTAGTAAGTCCTCCGGGACAACGAACACCGGGGAGCTGTTTTTT
TRBJ2-5	-	TRBV30	few	CAWSREETQYF	TGTGCCTGGAGCAGGGAAGAGACCCAGTACTTC
TRBJ1-4	-	TRBV7-2	-	CASSSGGKGGEKLFF	TGTGCCAGCAGCTCCGGGGGGAAGGGCGGTGAAAAACTGTTTTTT
TRBJ2-1	TRBD2	TRBV6-6	once	CASSYSWLAGGGEQFF	TGTGCCAGCAGTTACTCTTGGCTAGCGGGAGGGGGTGAGCAGTTCTTC
TRBJ2-7	TRBD1	TRBV9	-	CASSTGTASTYEQYF	TGTGCCAGCAGCACAGGGACAGCCTCGACCTACGAGCAGTACTTC
TRBJ2-7	-	TRBV5-1	-	CASSSMAGAEQYF	TGCGCCAGCAGCTCGATGGCGGGGGCCGAGCAGTACTTC
TRBJ2-3	-	TRBV10-3	-	CAISEGSTDTQYF	TGTGCCATCAGTGAGGGGAGCACAGATACGCAGTATTTT
TRBJ2-2	-	TRBV6-6	-	CASSLRYTGELFF	TGTGCCAGCAGTTTGCGGTACACCGGGGAGCTGTTTTTT
TRBJ2-1	-	TRBV7-3	-	CASSPTGYNEQFF	TGTGCCAGCAGCCCAACAGGGTACAATGAGCAGTTCTTC
TRBJ1-1	-	TRBV20-1	-	CSARTRRGAFF	TGCAGTGCTAGAACCCGCAGGGGTGCTTTCTTT
TRBJ2-7	-	TRBV10-3	-	CATGAGRYEQYF	TGTGCCACGGGGGCGGGGAGGTACGAGCAGTACTTC
TRBJ1-5	-	TRBV5-1	-	CARGLRVAFGSNQPQHF	TGCGCCAGGGGGTTGAGGGTCGCATTCGGAAGTAATCAGCCCCAGCATTTT